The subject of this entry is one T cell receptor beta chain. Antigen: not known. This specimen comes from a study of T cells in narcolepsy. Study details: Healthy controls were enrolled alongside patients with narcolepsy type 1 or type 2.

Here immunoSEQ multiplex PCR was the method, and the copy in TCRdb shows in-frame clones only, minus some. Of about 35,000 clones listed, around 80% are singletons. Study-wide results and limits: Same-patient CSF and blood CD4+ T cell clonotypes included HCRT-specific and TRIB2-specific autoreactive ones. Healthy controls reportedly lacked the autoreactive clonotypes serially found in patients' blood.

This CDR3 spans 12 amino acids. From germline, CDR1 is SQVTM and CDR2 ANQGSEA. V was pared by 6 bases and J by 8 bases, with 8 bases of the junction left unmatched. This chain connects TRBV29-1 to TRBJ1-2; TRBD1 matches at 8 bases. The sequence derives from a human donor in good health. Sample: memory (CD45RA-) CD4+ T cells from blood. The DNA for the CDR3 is TGCAGCGTGTCAGGGGGCAACAGCGGCTACACCTTC. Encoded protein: CSVSGGNSGYTF.